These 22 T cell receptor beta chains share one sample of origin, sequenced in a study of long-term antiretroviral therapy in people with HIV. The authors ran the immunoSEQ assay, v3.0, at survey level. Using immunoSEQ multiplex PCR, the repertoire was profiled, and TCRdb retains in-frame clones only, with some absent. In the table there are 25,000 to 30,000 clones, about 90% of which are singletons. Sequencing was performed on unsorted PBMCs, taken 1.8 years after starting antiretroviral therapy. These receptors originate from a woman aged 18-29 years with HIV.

The DNA of the CDR3 is TGCGCCAGCAGCCAAGAGGAGCGAGACTATGGCTACACCTTC. The encoded protein is CASSQEERDYGYTF. This sequence joins TRBV4-1 and TRBJ1-2; D gene ambiguous. Germline CDR1 is MGHRA and CDR2 is YSYEKL. V was clipped by 0 bases and J by 3 bases, with 8 bases between them. CDR3 length equals 14 residues.

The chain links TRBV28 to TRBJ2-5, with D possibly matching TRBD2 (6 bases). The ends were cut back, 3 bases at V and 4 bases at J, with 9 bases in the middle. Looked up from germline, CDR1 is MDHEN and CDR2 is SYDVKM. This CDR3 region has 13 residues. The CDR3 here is CASSFGGGETQYF. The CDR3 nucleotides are TGTGCCAGCAGTTTCGGGGGAGGAGAGACCCAGTACTTC.

This chain's CDR3 is CASSSRDRFSETQYF. For the CDR3, the DNA is TGTGCCAGCAGTTCCAGGGATAGATTTTCGGAGACCCAGTACTTC. The genes are TRBV11-3 and TRBJ2-5; a weak D match, TRBD1 (5 bases). CDR1 is SGHNT, CDR2 YENEEA, per germline. The CDR3 covers 15 residues. Trimming took off 6 bases at V and 5 bases at J, with 19 bases between the two ends.

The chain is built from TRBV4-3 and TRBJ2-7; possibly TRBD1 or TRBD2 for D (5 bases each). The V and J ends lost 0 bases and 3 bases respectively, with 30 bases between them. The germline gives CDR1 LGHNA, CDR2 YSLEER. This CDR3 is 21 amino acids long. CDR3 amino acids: CASSQDLKGRSGTDGGYEQYF. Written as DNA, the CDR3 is TGCGCCAGCAGCCAAGATCTCAAGGGGCGATCAGGGACGGACGGAGGCTACGAGCAGTACTTC.

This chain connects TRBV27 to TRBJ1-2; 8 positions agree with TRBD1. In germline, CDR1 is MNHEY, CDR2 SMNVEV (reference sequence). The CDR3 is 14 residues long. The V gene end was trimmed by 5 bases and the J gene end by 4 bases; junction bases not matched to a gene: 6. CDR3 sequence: CASSATGGTYGYTF. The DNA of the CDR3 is TGTGCCAGCAGTGCCACAGGGGGGACCTATGGCTACACCTTC.

The CDR3 nucleotides are TGTGCCAGCAGTAAACCGAGCGGGAGAGGGGAGACCCAGTACTTC. The encoded protein is CASSKPSGRGETQYF. This sequence joins TRBV27 and TRBJ2-5, with 8 bases lining up with TRBD2. The CDR3 contains 15 residues. CDR1 and CDR2 from the germline V gene are MNHEY and SMNVEV (reference sequence). V gave up 5 bases and J gave up 5 bases; unmatched junction bases: 10.

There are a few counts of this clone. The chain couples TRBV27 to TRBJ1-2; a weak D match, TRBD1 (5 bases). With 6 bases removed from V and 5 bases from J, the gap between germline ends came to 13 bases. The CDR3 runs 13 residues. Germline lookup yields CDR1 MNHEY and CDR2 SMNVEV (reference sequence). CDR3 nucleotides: TGTGCCAGCAGCCCTGAGGGGCCATATGGCTACACCTTC. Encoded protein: CASSPEGPYGYTF.

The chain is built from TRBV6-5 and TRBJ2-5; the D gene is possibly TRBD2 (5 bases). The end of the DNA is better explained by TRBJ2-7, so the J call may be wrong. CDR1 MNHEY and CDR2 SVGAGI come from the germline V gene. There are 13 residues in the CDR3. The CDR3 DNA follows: TGTGCCAACCCGGGAACGTCGGACTACGAGCAGTACTTC. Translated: CANPGTSDYEQYF.

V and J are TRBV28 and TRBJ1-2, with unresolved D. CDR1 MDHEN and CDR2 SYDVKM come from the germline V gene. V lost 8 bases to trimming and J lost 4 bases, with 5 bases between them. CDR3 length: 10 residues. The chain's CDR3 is CASSGYGYTF. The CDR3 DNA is TGTGCCAGCTCGGGCTATGGCTACACCTTC.

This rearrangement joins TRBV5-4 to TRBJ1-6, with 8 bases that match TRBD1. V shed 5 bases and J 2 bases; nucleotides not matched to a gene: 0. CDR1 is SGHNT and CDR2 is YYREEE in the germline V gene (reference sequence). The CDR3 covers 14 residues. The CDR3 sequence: CASRGQAYNSPLHF. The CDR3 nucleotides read TGTGCCAGCAGGGGACAGGCCTATAATTCACCCCTCCACTTT.

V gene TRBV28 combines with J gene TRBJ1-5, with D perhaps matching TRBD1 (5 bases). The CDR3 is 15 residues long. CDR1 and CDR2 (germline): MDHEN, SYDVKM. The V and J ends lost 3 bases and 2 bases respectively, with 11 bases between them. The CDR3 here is CASSLVRAGNQPQHF. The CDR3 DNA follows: TGTGCCAGCAGTTTGGTCAGGGCCGGCAATCAGCCCCAGCATTTT.

As DNA, the CDR3 is TGTGCCAGCTCACCGTTAAGAGACCACTCTGGAAACACCATATATTTT. This translates into CASSPLRDHSGNTIYF. The chain recombines TRBV18 with TRBJ1-3; D remains ambiguous. The CDR3 runs to 16 residues. Deletions cut 3 bases from V and 0 bases from J, with 12 bases between. Germline CDR1 KGHSH, CDR2 LQKENI.

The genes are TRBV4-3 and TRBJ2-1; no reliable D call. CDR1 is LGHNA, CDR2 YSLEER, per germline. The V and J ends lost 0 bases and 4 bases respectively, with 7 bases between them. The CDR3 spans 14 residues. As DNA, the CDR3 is TGCGCCAGCAGCCAAGATCCGACTTACAATGAGCAGTTCTTC. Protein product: CASSQDPTYNEQFF.

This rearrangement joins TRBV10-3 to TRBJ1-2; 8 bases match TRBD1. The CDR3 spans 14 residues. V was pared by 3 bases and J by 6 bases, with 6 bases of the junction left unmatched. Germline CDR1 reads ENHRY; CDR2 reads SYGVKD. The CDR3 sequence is CAISDPGTGDGYTF. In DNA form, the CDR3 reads TGTGCCATCAGTGACCCCGGGACAGGAGATGGCTACACCTTC.

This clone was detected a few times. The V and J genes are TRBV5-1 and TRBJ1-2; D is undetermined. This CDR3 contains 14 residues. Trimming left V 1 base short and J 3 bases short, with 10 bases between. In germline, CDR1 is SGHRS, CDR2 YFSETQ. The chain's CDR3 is CASSLNAGDYGYTF. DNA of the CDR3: TGCGCCAGCAGCTTGAACGCAGGTGACTATGGCTACACCTTC.

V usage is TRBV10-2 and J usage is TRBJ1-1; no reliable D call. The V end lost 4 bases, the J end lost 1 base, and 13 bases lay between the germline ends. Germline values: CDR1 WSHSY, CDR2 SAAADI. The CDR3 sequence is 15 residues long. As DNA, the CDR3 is TGCGCCAGCAGTGTGGCAGGCGCGGGGAACACTGAAGCTTTCTTT. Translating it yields CASSVAGAGNTEAFF.

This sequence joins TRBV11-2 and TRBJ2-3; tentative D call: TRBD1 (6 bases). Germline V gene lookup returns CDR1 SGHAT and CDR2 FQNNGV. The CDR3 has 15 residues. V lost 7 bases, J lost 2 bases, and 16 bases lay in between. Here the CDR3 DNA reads TGTGCCAGCATGGGGGCAGCCCTATTCACAGATACGCAGTATTTT. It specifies CASMGAALFTDTQYF.

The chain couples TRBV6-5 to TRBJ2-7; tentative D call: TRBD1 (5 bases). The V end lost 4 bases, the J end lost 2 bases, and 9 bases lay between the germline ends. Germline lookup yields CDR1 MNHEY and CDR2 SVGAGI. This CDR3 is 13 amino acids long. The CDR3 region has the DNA TGTGCCAGCAGTTTCTCAGGGCCCTACGAGCAGTACTTC. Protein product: CASSFSGPYEQYF.

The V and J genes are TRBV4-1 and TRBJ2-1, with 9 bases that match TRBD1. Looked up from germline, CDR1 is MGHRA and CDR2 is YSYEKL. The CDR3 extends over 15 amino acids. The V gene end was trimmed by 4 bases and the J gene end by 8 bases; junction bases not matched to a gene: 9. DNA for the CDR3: TGCGCCAGCAGCCTTAGGACAGGGGCGTGGGATGAGCAGTTCTTC. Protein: CASSLRTGAWDEQFF.

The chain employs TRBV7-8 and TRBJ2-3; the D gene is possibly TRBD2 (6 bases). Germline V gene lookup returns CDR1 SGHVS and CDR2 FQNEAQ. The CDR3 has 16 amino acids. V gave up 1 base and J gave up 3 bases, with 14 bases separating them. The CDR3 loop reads CASSLVGGLLTDTQYF. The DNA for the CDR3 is TGTGCCAGCAGCTTAGTCGGAGGACTACTTACAGATACGCAGTATTTT.

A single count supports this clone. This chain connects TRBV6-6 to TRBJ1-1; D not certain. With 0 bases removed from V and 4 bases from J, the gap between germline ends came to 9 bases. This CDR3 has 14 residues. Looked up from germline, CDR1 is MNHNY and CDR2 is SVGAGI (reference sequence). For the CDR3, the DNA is TGTGCCAGCAGTTACTCGAAGGTGGGCACTGAAGCTTTCTTT. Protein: CASSYSKVGTEAFF.

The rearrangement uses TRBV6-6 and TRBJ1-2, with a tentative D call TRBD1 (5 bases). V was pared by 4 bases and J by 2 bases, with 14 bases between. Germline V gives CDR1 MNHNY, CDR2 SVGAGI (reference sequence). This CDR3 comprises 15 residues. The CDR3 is CASSSTGGGNYGYTF. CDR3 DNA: TGTGCCAGCAGTTCGACGGGGGGTGGGAACTATGGCTACACCTTC.